The following is a TCR beta chain sequence with its context. Data came from immunoSEQ multiplex PCR; TCRdb stores just in-frame clones and leaves some out. The sample has approximately 15,000 clones; around two thirds are singletons. The source of the sample is a study of neoadjuvant anti-PD-1 for oral cavity cancer. In the study overall: Most patients had three to four biweekly doses of 3 mg/kg nivolumab before resection.

This receptor was obtained from a person aged 35-79 years with oral cavity squamous cell carcinoma. Sequencing was performed on PBMCs, taken before nivolumab (anti-PD-1) treatment.

CDR3 bases: TGTGCCAGCAGCAAGCCGGGACTAGCGGCAATTGAGCAGTTCTTC. It specifies CASSKPGLAAIEQFF. This sequence joins TRBV13 and TRBJ2-1, with 11 bases identical to TRBD2. With V trimmed by 5 bases and J by 9 bases, 9 bases remained unmatched. The CDR3 loop spans 15 amino acids. Germline CDR1 PRHDT, CDR2 FYEKMQ (reference sequence).